Listed here are 28 T cell receptor beta chains from one sample, sequenced in a study of graft-versus-host responses after intestinal transplantation (dated by TCRdb to the early 2020s). The time point label for this specimen denotes: cells obtained before transplantation from donor or recipient. Their recognized antigens are unknown. Library preparation employed the immunoSEQ multiplex PCR assay. TCRdb provides this immuneACCESS table in a form limited to in-frame rearrangements. Some clones are lacking; in checked studies, under half of them reflect an unresolved V gene, and why the rest are absent is not known. The table for this sample lists tens of thousands of clones; about 95% of them were counted only once. The ten top clones hold around 0.25% of the sample. Here the sequenced sample was unstimulated CD8+ T cells sorted from spleen or lymph node cells, taken before transplant. The source of these receptors is a human donor who was the organ donor for an intestinal transplant.

The gene calls are TRBV19 and TRBJ1-5; D remains ambiguous. V lost 1 base and J lost 0, with 7 bases in between. The CDR3 length is 15 residues. From germline, CDR1 is LNHDA and CDR2 SQIVND (reference sequence). Here the CDR3 reads CASSIVQPSNQPQHF. DNA of the CDR3: TGTGCCAGTAGTATAGTCCAGCCTAGCAATCAGCCCCAGCATTTT. The entire variable domain, with the rest obtained from reference TRBV19 and TRBJ1-5, is as follows: DGGITQSPKYLFRKEGQNVTLSCEQNLNHDAMYWYRQDPGQGLRLIYYSQIVNDFQKGDIAEGYSVSREKKESFPLTVTSAQKNPTAFYLCASSIVQPSNQPQHFGDGTRLSIL.

Here the CDR3 DNA reads TGTGCCAGCAGCTTAGATTTGGGGGGCGCAAGGAGGATGCCCCTCCACTTT. Protein sequence: CASSLDLGGARRMPLHF. V usage is TRBV7-2 and J usage is TRBJ1-6; the D gene is possibly TRBD1 (6 bases). Germline CDR1 and CDR2: SGHTA and FQGNSA. Deletions cut 1 base from V and 13 bases from J, with 23 bases between. The CDR3 totals 17 residues.

The CDR3 nucleotides read TGTGCCAGCAGTTTTCGGGGGCTTAAAACCTACGAGCAGTACTTC. Translated, it gives CASSFRGLKTYEQYF. The chain links TRBV28 to TRBJ2-7; D could derive from TRBD1 or TRBD2 (6 bases each). Trimming removed 3 bases from V and 2 bases from J, with 14 bases in between. Germline CDR1 reads MDHEN; CDR2 reads SYDVKM. The CDR3 extends over 15 amino acids.

This clone was counted between two and nine times. The chain carries TRBV11-2 and TRBJ2-3, with 12 bases identical to TRBD2. Germline V gene lookup returns CDR1 SGHAT and CDR2 FQNNGV. This CDR3 is built from 16 residues. Trimming removed 5 bases from V and 4 bases from J; junction bases left unmatched: 7. The CDR3 DNA follows: TGTGCCAGCAGCCTCTCTAGCGGGGGGGCGGCAGATACGCAGTATTTT. This translates into CASSLSSGGAADTQYF.

The chain joins TRBV11-3 to TRBJ2-2; tentatively, D is TRBD2 (6 bases). V lost 5 bases to trimming and J lost 3 bases, with 13 bases between them. Germline CDR1 SGHNT, CDR2 YENEEA. CDR3 length equals 15 residues. The CDR3 coding sequence is TGTGCCAGCAGCCTGATTTGGGGGGACACCGGGGAGCTGTTTTTT. It yields the protein CASSLIWGDTGELFF.

This clone came up once. The gene calls are TRBV9 and TRBJ2-5; D not resolved. V lost 1 base and J lost 1, with 5 bases in between. This CDR3 is 13 amino acids long. CDR1 SGDLS and CDR2 YYNGEE come from the germline V gene. The CDR3 here is CASSVQAQETQYF. The CDR3 DNA sequence: TGTGCCAGCAGCGTACAAGCCCAAGAGACCCAGTACTTC.

This clone was detected once. The rearrangement joins TRBV12-5 to TRBJ2-1, with no clear D. The V gene's germline CDR1 is LGHNT and CDR2 FRNRAP. The CDR3 has 14 residues. Trimming pared 0 bases from V and 7 bases from J, leaving 10 bases between. The CDR3 is CASGLVDGGNEQFF. For the CDR3, the DNA is TGTGCTAGTGGTTTGGTAGATGGTGGAAATGAGCAGTTCTTC. Complete variable domain (other parts from reference TRBV12-5 and TRBJ2-1): DARVTQTPRHKVTEMGQEVTMRCQPILGHNTVFWYRQTMMQGLELLAYFRNRAPLDDSGMPKDRFSAEMPDATLATLKIQPSEPRDSAVYFCASGLVDGGNEQFFGPGTRLTVL.

The chain links TRBV11-2 to TRBJ2-5; TRBD2 aligns across 10 bases. The trim removed 3 bases at V and 5 bases at J, leaving 12 bases unmatched. Germline V gene lookup returns CDR1 SGHAT and CDR2 FQNNGV. The CDR3 spans 17 residues. The CDR3 loop is CASSFTPSSGGKETQYF. CDR3 in DNA: TGTGCCAGCAGCTTTACCCCGAGTAGCGGGGGGAAGGAGACCCAGTACTTC.

The J gene is TRBJ1-2, the V gene TRBV4-2; D is undetermined. The ends were cut back, 1 base at V and 4 bases at J, with 16 bases in the middle. The germline CDR1 and CDR2 sequences are LGHNA and YNFKEQ. The CDR3 is made up of 16 amino acids. CDR3 loop: CASSQAMAEEFYGYTF. The CDR3 DNA follows: TGTGCCAGCAGCCAAGCAATGGCGGAAGAGTTCTATGGCTACACCTTC.

This chain connects TRBV4-3 to TRBJ1-1, with TRBD1 identical over 7 bases. V was pared by 0 bases and J by 2 bases, with 6 bases of the junction left unmatched. Per germline, CDR1 LGHNA and CDR2 YSLEER. CDR3 size: 16 residues. In DNA, the CDR3 is TGCGCCAGCAGCCAAGATTACAGGGGAGTTAACACTGAAGCTTTCTTT. Translating it yields CASSQDYRGVNTEAFF.

This chain uses TRBV4-1 with TRBJ2-3; tentative D call: TRBD2 (6 bases). V lost 1 base and J 2 bases, leaving 7 bases between the germline ends. Germline V CDR1 and CDR2: MGHRA, YSYEKL. The CDR3 has 14 residues. The CDR3 bases are TGCGCCAGCAGCCAAGGGGACTCCACAGATACGCAGTATTTT. It translates to CASSQGDSTDTQYF.

The genes are TRBV28 and TRBJ2-3, with 7 bases that match TRBD2. The CDR3 length is 15 residues. Trimming at V came to 5 bases and at J to 5 bases, leaving 10 bases not matched to a gene. Germline-derived CDR1 and CDR2 are MDHEN and SYDVKM. CDR3 loop: CASSPGEGRGDTQYF. The DNA for the CDR3 is TGTGCCAGCAGTCCCGGGGAGGGGCGTGGAGATACGCAGTATTTT.

The V gene is TRBV7-9, the J gene TRBJ1-5; D uncertain. The V end lost 0 bases, the J end lost 0 bases, and 6 bases lay between the germline ends. The CDR3 loop spans 15 amino acids. Per the germline V gene, CDR1 is SEHNR and CDR2 is FQNEAQ (reference sequence). The CDR3 here is CASSLAEASNQPQHF. CDR3 DNA sequence: TGTGCCAGCAGCTTAGCAGAGGCTAGCAATCAGCCCCAGCATTTT.

The rearrangement uses TRBV7-3 and TRBJ1-1; 7 positions agree with TRBD1. There are 14 residues in the CDR3. The V and J ends lost 5 bases and 0 bases, in that order; junction bases with no gene match: 3. Germline V gene data show CDR1 as SGHTA and CDR2 as FQGTGA. The DNA of the CDR3 is TGTGCCAGCAGCCTGGGACAGATGAACACTGAAGCTTTCTTT. It translates to CASSLGQMNTEAFF.

The chain recombines TRBV7-6 with TRBJ1-2; 8 bases fit TRBD1. V dropped 1 base and J dropped 2; count of bases not matched to a gene: 6. The CDR3 runs 16 residues. Germline CDR1 and CDR2: SGHVS and FNYEAQ. The CDR3 protein is CASSLEARGQNYGYTF. CDR3 nucleotide sequence: TGTGCCAGCAGCTTAGAGGCCAGGGGGCAGAACTATGGCTACACCTTC. The entire variable domain, with the rest obtained from reference TRBV7-6 and TRBJ1-2, is as follows: GAGVSQSPRYKVTKRGQDVALRCDPISGHVSLYWYRQALGQGPEFLTYFNYEAQQDKSGLPNDRFSAERPEGSISTLTIQRTEQRDSAMYRCASSLEARGQNYGYTFGSGTRLTVV.

CDR3 sequence reads: CASSPGPNNEQFF. CDR3 nucleotide sequence: TGTGCCAGCAGTCCAGGCCCCAACAATGAGCAGTTCTTC. The chain joins TRBV2 to TRBJ2-1; D is unclear. The CDR3 extends over 13 amino acids. CDR1 is SNHLY and CDR2 is FYNNEI in the germline V gene. Trimming removed 5 bases from V and 5 bases from J, with 10 bases in between. Supplemented by reference TRBV2 and TRBJ2-1, the full variable domain reads EPEVTQTPSHQVTQMGQEVILRCVPISNHLYFYWYRQILGQKVEFLVSFYNNEISEKSEIFDDQFSVERPDGSNFTLKIRSTKLEDSAMYFCASSPGPNNEQFFGPGTRLTVL.

The chain uses TRBV4-3 and TRBJ1-1; D is unresolved. There are 15 residues in the CDR3. The germline CDR1 and CDR2 sequences are LGHNA and YSLEER. Trimming removed 0 bases at V and 2 bases at J, with 10 bases between. This chain's CDR3 is CASSQDGLGNTEAFF. CDR3 coding DNA: TGCGCCAGCAGCCAAGATGGCCTGGGAAACACTGAAGCTTTCTTT.

This clone was observed a few times. The chain joins TRBV19 to TRBJ1-3; D is ambiguous. CDR3 length equals 8 residues. Germline V lookup: CDR1 LNHDA, CDR2 SQIVND (reference sequence). The CDR3 is CAGDTIYF. The DNA of the CDR3 is TGTGCTGGGGACACCATATATTTT.

This clone was seen just once. V and J are TRBV4-1 and TRBJ2-3; D ambiguous. Trimming left V 1 base short and J 4 bases short, with 6 bases between. From germline, CDR1 is MGHRA and CDR2 YSYEKL. The CDR3 length is 13 residues. The CDR3, as DNA: TGCGCCAGCAGCCAAGTAATCCCAGATACGCAGTATTTT. Amino acids: CASSQVIPDTQYF.

The chain is built from TRBV7-6 and TRBJ1-1, with D perhaps matching TRBD1 (5 bases). Trimming left V 1 base short and J 0 bases short, with 6 bases between. CDR1 is SGHVS, CDR2 FNYEAQ, per germline. This CDR3 is 14 amino acids long. The CDR3 spells CASSLGTLNTEAFF. CDR3 DNA: TGTGCCAGCAGCTTAGGGACACTGAACACTGAAGCTTTCTTT.

This clone was seen once. The genes are TRBV29-1 and TRBJ2-3; D gene ambiguous. CDR3 length: 11 amino acids. The V gene's germline CDR1 is SQVTM and CDR2 ANQGSEA. V lost 3 bases and J 5 bases, leaving 6 bases between the germline ends. Here the CDR3 DNA reads TGCAGCGTTGACCCTGGAGATACGCAGTATTTT. This translates into CSVDPGDTQYF.

The J gene is TRBJ1-2, the V gene TRBV5-1; D is possibly TRBD1 (5 bases). Trimming took off 4 bases at V and 0 bases at J, with 10 bases between the two ends. This CDR3 has 14 residues. Germline CDR1 and CDR2: SGHRS and YFSETQ. The CDR3 reads CASSLTGANYGYTF. DNA of the CDR3: TGCGCCAGCAGCCTAACGGGGGCTAACTATGGCTACACCTTC.

The chain links TRBV6-5 to TRBJ2-2, with D perhaps TRBD1 (7 bases). Trimming shortened V by 2 bases and J by 4 bases, and 14 bases separated the two germline ends. Germline loops: CDR1 MNHEY, CDR2 SVGAGI. There are 16 residues in the CDR3. CDR3 protein: CASSYGPGGPTGELFF. CDR3 DNA: TGTGCCAGCAGTTACGGGCCAGGGGGGCCCACCGGGGAGCTGTTTTTT.

The rearrangement uses TRBV28 and TRBJ1-2, with no clear D. The CDR3 extends over 15 amino acids. V was trimmed by 4 bases and J by 4 bases, leaving 16 bases between them. Germline V CDR1 and CDR2: MDHEN, SYDVKM. This CDR3 reads CASSSFVMTPYGYTF. The CDR3 DNA reads TGTGCCAGCAGTTCATTCGTCATGACGCCCTATGGCTACACCTTC.

This chain connects TRBV5-6 to TRBJ1-3, with 7 bases aligning to TRBD1. J gave up 2 bases and V 0 bases, and 5 bases lay outside the gene matches. The CDR3 loop spans 16 amino acids. CDR1 is SGHDT, CDR2 YYEEEE, per germline. CDR3 in amino acids: CASSLGRGQPGNTIYF. The CDR3 DNA reads as TGTGCCAGCAGCTTGGGAAGGGGGCAACCTGGAAACACCATATATTTT.

This chain links TRBV7-9 with TRBJ1-3, with a tentative D call TRBD1 (5 bases). This CDR3 contains 17 residues. V gave up 1 base and J gave up 5 bases, with 18 bases separating them. Germline V gene lookup returns CDR1 SEHNR and CDR2 FQNEAQ (reference sequence). CDR3 in DNA: TGTGCCAGCAGCTTAGAGACAAGCAGGGCCGTGAGAAACACCATATATTTT. It yields the protein CASSLETSRAVRNTIYF.

The rearrangement links TRBV7-2 to TRBJ1-2; no firm D call. V was shortened by 1 base and J by 3 bases, with 9 bases between the two germline ends. The CDR3 runs 14 residues. Per the germline V gene, CDR1 is SGHTA and CDR2 is FQGNSA. CDR3: CASSLDGLDYGYTF. DNA of the CDR3: TGTGCCAGCAGCTTAGATGGACTGGACTATGGCTACACCTTC.

This clone was counted a single time. The gene calls are TRBV2 and TRBJ2-7; 7 nucleotides match TRBD1. The CDR3 has 14 residues. Unmatched junction bases numbered 6, after V lost 6 bases and J lost 1 base. Germline V gene data show CDR1 as SNHLY and CDR2 as FYNNEI. The CDR3, as DNA: TGTGCCAGCAGCTTTCAACAGGGGTCCTACGAGCAGTACTTC. This encodes CASSFQQGSYEQYF.